The 12 T cell receptor beta chains below all came from one sample that was sequenced in a study of Ad26.COV2.S vaccination and SARS-CoV-2 variants. Measured with immunoSEQ multiplex PCR; TCRdb has only the in-frame clones, and not every one. The data hold roughly 380,000 clones, with approximately 84% observed a single time. As to treatment: 15 to 20 received Ad26.COV2.S at low or high dose, single or two shots; roughly five received placebo; per-sample allocation not given. Samples came from day 63 after the first vaccine or placebo injection. The source material was peripheral blood, sampled in a trial of Ad26.COV2.S vaccine versus placebo. The source is a person aged 18-60 years who received the Ad26.COV2.S COVID-19 vaccine or a placebo.

The rearrangement uses TRBV6-5 and TRBJ1-3, with D uncertain. This CDR3 comprises 12 residues. The ends were cut back, 6 bases at V and 4 bases at J, with 7 bases in the middle. Germline loops: CDR1 MNHEY, CDR2 SVGAGI. As DNA, the CDR3 is TGTGCCAGCAGATCCCAGGGAAACACCATATATTTT. This encodes CASRSQGNTIYF.

The rearrangement uses TRBV5-5 and TRBJ2-2, with D possibly being TRBD2 (6 bases). The CDR3 has 17 residues. V was cut by 4 bases and J by 0 bases, with 16 bases left in between. Germline V gene sequence: CDR1 SGHKS, CDR2 YYEKEE (reference sequence). CDR3 in amino acids: CASSPNWGVSNTGELFF. In DNA form, the CDR3 reads TGTGCCAGCAGCCCCAACTGGGGGGTCTCGAACACCGGGGAGCTGTTTTTT.

The chain joins TRBV2 to TRBJ1-1; D is uncertain. Trimming cost V 7 bases and J 3 bases, with 6 bases left between them. Germline V gene lookup returns CDR1 SNHLY and CDR2 FYNNEI. The CDR3 is made up of 11 amino acids. CDR3 residues: CASITHTEAFF. Written as DNA, the CDR3 is TGTGCCAGCATAACCCACACTGAAGCTTTCTTT.

The chain combines TRBV7-2 with TRBJ1-4; no definite D call. Germline CDR1 reads SGHTA; CDR2 reads FQGNSA. V lost 2 bases to trimming and J lost 8 bases, with 9 bases between them. CDR3 length: 13 residues. The CDR3 region is CASSLLGREKLFF. As DNA, the CDR3 is TGTGCCAGCAGCTTATTGGGGAGGGAAAAACTGTTTTTT.

The J gene is TRBJ2-3, the V gene TRBV4-1; 12 bases are shared with TRBD2. Trimming removed 1 base from V and 4 bases from J; junction bases left unmatched: 3. CDR3 length: 16 residues. Germline CDR1 is MGHRA and CDR2 is YSYEKL. The CDR3 region is CASSQASSGGADTQYF. For the CDR3, the DNA is TGCGCCAGCAGCCAAGCGTCTAGCGGGGGGGCAGATACGCAGTATTTT.

This rearrangement joins TRBV24-1 to TRBJ1-5, with a tentative D call TRBD1 (5 bases). The V gene lost 3 bases and the J gene lost 5 bases, with 10 bases spanning the gap. The V gene's germline CDR1 is KGHDR and CDR2 SFDVKD. The length of the CDR3 is 14 residues. CDR3 sequence: CATSDPGTDQPQHF. In nucleotides, the CDR3 is TGTGCCACCAGTGATCCGGGGACGGATCAGCCCCAGCATTTT.

This clone has only a few counts. The V call is TRBV19, the J call TRBJ2-1; 7 bases match TRBD2. CDR3 length: 13 residues. V lost 5 bases, J lost 12 bases, and 10 bases stayed unmatched. Germline assignment: CDR1 LNHDA and CDR2 SQIVND (reference sequence). The DNA for the CDR3 is TGTGCCAGTAGTCAGCGGGACGGCGGGGCGCAGTTCTTC. Its translation is CASSQRDGGAQFF.

This chain joins TRBV6-2 or TRBV6-3 and TRBJ2-7; D gene uncertain. This CDR3 contains 14 residues. Germline CDR1 MNHEY, CDR2 SVGEGT. The V end lost 7 bases, the J end lost 1 base, and 14 bases lay between the germline ends. DNA for the CDR3: TGTGCCAGCACCCCATGGGGATCTTCCTACGAGCAGTACTTC. It specifies CASTPWGSSYEQYF.

V usage is TRBV10-3 and J usage is TRBJ2-7; 11 bases map to TRBD2. CDR1 ENHRY and CDR2 SYGVKD come from the germline V gene. This CDR3 has 15 residues. Trimming cost V 10 bases and J 7 bases; bases outside gene matches: 15. The CDR3 region is CATLKTSGSLGEQYF. For the CDR3, the DNA is TGTGCCACCCTAAAAACTAGCGGGAGTTTGGGGGAGCAGTACTTC.

This clone was picked up one time. The chain has TRBV30 and TRBJ2-3; tentative D call: TRBD2 (5 bases). The CDR3 is made up of 15 amino acids. The ends were cut back, 4 bases at V and 4 bases at J, with 18 bases in the middle. The V gene's germline CDR1 is GTSNPN and CDR2 SVGIG (reference sequence). The CDR3 loop is CAWMSGILVPDTQYF. The CDR3 DNA reads as TGTGCCTGGATGAGTGGTATACTAGTCCCAGATACGCAGTATTTT.

The genes are TRBV15 and TRBJ2-7, with 9 nucleotides matching TRBD2. Germline CDR1 reads LNHNV; CDR2 reads YYDKDF (reference sequence). The CDR3 runs to 16 residues. V lost 2 bases and J lost 0; bases outside the gene matches: 5. The CDR3 protein is CATSRPLAGSSYEQYF. Here the CDR3 DNA reads TGTGCCACCAGCAGACCTCTAGCGGGAAGCTCCTACGAGCAGTACTTC.

This clone was counted a few times. This sequence joins TRBV9 and TRBJ1-1; D remains unclear. Trimming left V 0 bases short and J 4 bases short, with 13 bases between. The CDR3 spans 15 residues. Germline V gives CDR1 SGDLS, CDR2 YYNGEE. CDR3 loop: CASSVAGEWGTEAFF. CDR3 DNA: TGTGCCAGCAGCGTAGCTGGGGAGTGGGGCACTGAAGCTTTCTTT.